This T cell receptor (beta chain) was obtained from a study of blood T cell repertoires in COVID-19. TCRdb keeps only in-frame clones here, not all; method: immunoSEQ multiplex PCR. The repertoire holds 55,000 to 60,000 clones, with around 76% as singletons. With 1 base removed from V and 3 bases from J, the gap between germline ends came to 9 bases. This CDR3 is 14 amino acids long. Per the germline V gene, CDR1 is LGHDT and CDR2 is YNNKEL (reference sequence). The chain uses TRBV3-1 (or the pseudogene TRBV3-2) and TRBJ1-2; weak D call: TRBD1 (6 bases). The source material was peripheral blood. The receptor was derived from a man aged 50 to 59 with active or convalescent COVID-19. The CDR3 DNA reads as TGTGCCAGCAGCCAAGTATGGACAGACTATGGCTACACCTTC. Amino acid sequence: CASSQVWTDYGYTF.